A single sample gave rise to the 22 T cell receptor beta chains below, sequenced in a study of shared clonotypes between healthy human individuals. Here immunoSEQ multiplex PCR was the method, and the copy in TCRdb shows in-frame clones only, minus some. Of roughly 2.2 million clones in the sample, more than 80% were seen once. Specimen: naive CD4+ T cells from PBMCs. Sample subset: CD45RA+ positively selected. The receptors here all came from a man aged 18 to 30 in good health. Some clones in this sample may be carry-over from other donors' samples.

This chain joins TRBV18 and TRBJ2-5; TRBD1 matches at 7 bases. The CDR3 is made up of 12 amino acids. Trimming removed 3 bases from V and 9 bases from J; junction bases left unmatched: 4. The germline V gene has CDR1 KGHSH and CDR2 LQKENI. The CDR3 DNA sequence: TGTGCCAGCTCACCCGACAGGGCTCCCCAGTACTTC. Protein product: CASSPDRAPQYF. The full variable domain, completed using reference TRBV18 and TRBJ2-5, is NAGVMQNPRHLVRRRGQEARLRCSPMKGHSHVYWYRQLPEEGLKFMVYLQKENIIDESGMPKERFSAEFPKEGPSILRIQQVVRGDSAAYFCASSPDRAPQYFGPGTRLLVL.

The chain joins TRBV30 to TRBJ1-4; unclear D gene. Germline V gives CDR1 GTSNPN, CDR2 SVGIG (reference sequence). The CDR3 covers 17 residues. Trimming shortened V by 3 bases and J by 4 bases, and 21 bases separated the two germline ends. The CDR3 region has the DNA TGTGCCTGGAGCGCAGGCCGAGGTGTTGGACTTAATGAAAAACTGTTTTTT. Translated: CAWSAGRGVGLNEKLFF.

The V and J genes are TRBV5-1 and TRBJ1-1; 7 bases match TRBD1. V was pared by 0 bases and J by 10 bases, with 9 bases of the junction left unmatched. CDR1 and CDR2 from the germline V gene are SGHRS and YFSETQ. The CDR3 covers 14 residues. In DNA form, the CDR3 reads TGCGCCAGCAGCTTGGTTCTCCAGGGACAGTCAGCTTTCTTT. Translated: CASSLVLQGQSAFF.

A remark on this clone: The identical CDR3 is also encoded by other nucleotide sequences in the sample. J is TRBJ2-7 and V is TRBV5-1, with 13 positions matching TRBD2. The CDR3 extends over 16 amino acids. J was trimmed by 4 bases and V by 0 bases; bases with no gene match: 4. Germline values: CDR1 SGHRS, CDR2 YFSETQ. The CDR3 here is CASSLGTSGRAYEQYF. The CDR3 bases are TGCGCCAGCAGCTTGGGAACTAGCGGGAGGGCTTACGAGCAGTACTTC.

This clone was recorded once. The rearrangement uses TRBV2 and TRBJ2-7; 11 bases line up with TRBD1. The CDR3 is 15 residues long. V was pared by 3 bases and J by 2 bases, with 3 bases of the junction left unmatched. Germline V gene sequence: CDR1 SNHLY, CDR2 FYNNEI. In nucleotides, the CDR3 is TGTGCCAGCAGTGAGGGGACAGGGGGGACCTACGAGCAGTACTTC. Protein product: CASSEGTGGTYEQYF.

This chain links TRBV5-1 with TRBJ2-5, with D uncertain. Trimming left V 4 bases short and J 4 bases short, with 11 bases between. In germline, CDR1 is SGHRS, CDR2 YFSETQ. The CDR3 loop spans 13 amino acids. CDR3: CASSPLPGETQYF. The CDR3 region has the DNA TGCGCCAGCAGCCCCCTCCCGGGAGAGACCCAGTACTTC.

The chain has TRBV28 and TRBJ1-2; D is undetermined. This CDR3 spans 11 amino acids. V was clipped by 8 bases and J by 2 bases, with 6 bases between them. Germline V lookup: CDR1 MDHEN, CDR2 SYDVKM. The CDR3 sequence is CASALNYGYTF. The CDR3 DNA is TGTGCCAGCGCGCTAAACTATGGCTACACCTTC.

V gene TRBV25-1 combines with J gene TRBJ1-3; D remains ambiguous. The CDR3 runs to 12 residues. The V gene lost 0 bases and the J gene lost 6 bases, with 3 bases spanning the gap. Germline V CDR1 and CDR2: MGHDK, SYGVNS. CDR3 coding DNA: TGTGCCAGCAGTGAATATTCAAACACCATATATTTT. Amino acid sequence: CASSEYSNTIYF.

The chain couples TRBV19 to TRBJ2-5; the D is unclear. Per germline, CDR1 LNHDA and CDR2 SQIVND (reference sequence). V was cut by 3 bases and J by 4 bases, with 12 bases left in between. This CDR3 spans 14 amino acids. CDR3 bases: TGTGCCAGTAGTATCCTAAGCAGTGGAGAGACCCAGTACTTC. It translates to CASSILSSGETQYF.

This rearrangement joins TRBV7-3 to TRBJ2-7, with 7 bases aligning to TRBD1. The CDR3 consists of 13 residues. The trim removed 4 bases at V and 4 bases at J, leaving 4 bases unmatched. Germline lookup yields CDR1 SGHTA and CDR2 FQGTGA. CDR3 sequence: CASSSSRGYEQYF. The DNA for the CDR3 is TGTGCCAGCAGCTCAAGCAGGGGGTACGAGCAGTACTTC.

A few counts support this clone. The V gene is TRBV18, the J gene TRBJ1-2; a possible D gene is TRBD1 (6 bases). This CDR3 has 14 amino acids. Trimming shortened V by 3 bases and J by 6 bases, and 14 bases separated the two germline ends. Germline V gene lookup returns CDR1 KGHSH and CDR2 LQKENI. Here the CDR3 DNA reads TGTGCCAGCTCACCCTCGACAGGAGGCGATGGCTACACCTTC. It is translated as CASSPSTGGDGYTF. The variable domain in full, with the rest retrieved from reference TRBV18 and TRBJ1-2, is NAGVMQNPRHLVRRRGQEARLRCSPMKGHSHVYWYRQLPEEGLKFMVYLQKENIIDESGMPKERFSAEFPKEGPSILRIQQVVRGDSAAYFCASSPSTGGDGYTFGSGTRLTVV.

V usage is TRBV7-2 and J usage is TRBJ1-2; D possibly corresponds to TRBD1 (5 bases). Trimming removed 1 base at V and 8 bases at J, with 23 bases between. Germline V CDR1 and CDR2: SGHTA, FQGNSA. This CDR3 contains 17 residues. CDR3 nucleotides: TGTGCCAGCAGCTTAGGGGGGGTCAGGCGCCCGATTGACGGCTACACCTTC. The encoded protein is CASSLGGVRRPIDGYTF.

The rearrangement uses TRBV5-1 and TRBJ2-5, with TRBD1 matching 7 bases. The J segment lost 4 bases and the V segment lost 0 bases, leaving 6 bases of the junction unmatched. There are 15 residues in the CDR3. Germline assignment: CDR1 SGHRS and CDR2 YFSETQ. In DNA form, the CDR3 reads TGCGCCAGCAGCTTGGACAGGGGCCCAGGAGAGACCCAGTACTTC. Its protein product is CASSLDRGPGETQYF.

The chain combines TRBV7-2 with TRBJ2-5; TRBD2 matches at 8 bases. J gave up 5 bases and V 5 bases, and 10 bases lay outside the gene matches. CDR1 and CDR2 (germline): SGHTA, FQGNSA. The CDR3 is made up of 15 amino acids. The CDR3 reads CASSPGGRGRETQYF. The CDR3 nucleotides are TGTGCCAGCAGCCCTGGGGGTCGCGGGAGGGAGACCCAGTACTTC.

The V and J genes are TRBV7-2 and TRBJ1-5; D gene ambiguous. This CDR3 spans 13 amino acids. The ends were cut back, 9 bases at V and 4 bases at J, with 13 bases in the middle. CDR1 and CDR2 (germline): SGHTA, FQGNSA. The CDR3 DNA reads as TGTGCCAGTAGGTCTATGGGGAATCAGCCCCAGCATTTT. This gives the protein CASRSMGNQPQHF.

The rearrangement uses TRBV7-9 and TRBJ2-7; 9 nucleotides align to TRBD1. CDR1 is SEHNR and CDR2 is FQNEAQ in the germline V gene (reference sequence). V was pared by 5 bases and J by 4 bases, with 9 bases of the junction left unmatched. The CDR3 loop spans 15 amino acids. DNA for the CDR3: TGTGCCAGCAGCGTTACAGGGGGCAGGGGGTACGAGCAGTACTTC. This codes for CASSVTGGRGYEQYF.

J is TRBJ2-1 and V is TRBV29-1, with 10 positions matching TRBD1. V shed 4 bases and J 5 bases; nucleotides not matched to a gene: 14. Per germline, CDR1 SQVTM and CDR2 ANQGSEA. The CDR3 runs 17 residues. CDR3 sequence (DNA): TGCAGCGTTGGAGGGGGACCGGGACAGGGGAACCACAATGAGCAGTTCTTC. Translated: CSVGGGPGQGNHNEQFF.

The chain has TRBV6-1 and TRBJ2-7; 9 positions agree with TRBD2. The CDR3 runs to 15 residues. From germline, CDR1 is MNHNS and CDR2 SASEGT. V lost 7 bases, J lost 5 bases, and 12 bases stayed unmatched. The CDR3 DNA sequence: TGTGCCAGCAACGTAAGCGGGACTAGCCGACACGAGCAGTACTTC. It yields the protein CASNVSGTSRHEQYF.

This sequence joins TRBV7-2 and TRBJ1-5; the D is unclear. The CDR3 is 15 residues long. Trimming shortened V by 0 bases and J by 7 bases, and 13 bases separated the two germline ends. Germline CDR1 reads SGHTA; CDR2 reads FQGNSA. CDR3 loop: CASSLALRGSQPQHF. Written as DNA, the CDR3 is TGTGCCAGCAGCTTAGCGTTGCGGGGATCCCAGCCCCAGCATTTT.

With regard to this clone: This CDR3 is also generated by other DNA sequences in the sample. The chain employs TRBV5-1 and TRBJ1-1, with unresolved D. The V end was cut by 0 bases, the J end by 1 base, with 4 bases between. CDR3 length: 13 residues. Germline lookup yields CDR1 SGHRS and CDR2 YFSETQ. The CDR3 here is CASSLEENTEAFF. The CDR3 DNA is TGCGCCAGCAGCTTGGAGGAGAACACTGAAGCTTTCTTT.

This chain joins TRBV7-3 and TRBJ2-7; 10 nucleotides line up with TRBD1. V trimming: 4 bases; J trimming: 5 bases; junction bases outside the gene matches: 14. Germline lookup yields CDR1 SGHTA and CDR2 FQGTGA. This CDR3 is built from 17 residues. Here the CDR3 DNA reads TGTGCCAGCAGCTCCGGTCACTCCGGGACAGGGGCGGACGAGCAGTACTTC. It is translated as CASSSGHSGTGADEQYF. Together with reference TRBV7-3 and TRBJ2-7, the CDR3 gives the full variable domain: GAGVSQTPSNKVTEKGKYVELRCDPISGHTALYWYRQSLGQGPEFLIYFQGTGAADDSGLPNDRFFAVRPEGSVSTLKIQRTERGDSAVYLCASSSGHSGTGADEQYFGPGTRLTVT.

The CDR3 spells CATSPGTATSFF. The CDR3 bases are TGTGCCACCAGCCCGGGGACGGCTACGTCTTTCTTT. This rearrangement joins TRBV15 to TRBJ1-1; a weak D match, TRBD1 (5 bases). This CDR3 has 12 amino acids. Germline V CDR1 and CDR2: LNHNV, YYDKDF (reference sequence). V dropped 5 bases and J dropped 12 bases, with 16 bases sitting between them.